Included here is one T cell receptor (beta chain) sequence, with context. This sample was included in a study of blood T cell repertoires in COVID-19. About the research overall: The analysed material was cDNA or gDNA that came from T cells, B-cell-depleted T cells, or PBMCs.

CDR1 is MDHEN, CDR2 SYDVKM, per germline. Between the trimmed V and J ends, which lost 4 bases and 13 bases, there was a span of 19 bases. The CDR3 spans 13 residues. Profiling relied on immunoSEQ multiplex PCR, and the TCRdb table lists in-frame clones only, not all of them. The sample consists of approximately 220,000 clones, about four fifths of them appearing once. Self-reported history from a screening survey and questionnaire set each donor's cohort. Sequencing was done on a sample of PBMCs or T cells enriched from blood (not recorded which). The receptor comes from a woman between 35 and 50 years old with acute COVID-19. The chain joins TRBV28 to TRBJ1-2, with D unclear. This CDR3 is CASSSPSRAFLTF. The CDR3 DNA sequence: TGTGCCAGCAGTTCACCGTCGAGGGCCTTTCTCACCTTC.